This T cell receptor beta chain came from a study of T cell repertoires in cytomegalovirus infection. Looking at the study overall: The public TCR beta signatures pointed to both CMV infection and matching HLA type. Whole-study findings and limits: HLA-C-restricted CMV-specific TCR beta clonotypes were dominant in the ex vivo response.

This clonotype showed up just a few times. Its target is not known. V gave up 6 bases and J gave up 2 bases, with 20 bases separating them. In germline, CDR1 is SEHNR, CDR2 FQNEAQ (reference sequence). This CDR3 contains 16 residues. TCRdb re-called the reads with MiXCR, one entry per CDR3 protein. Among about 51,000 distinct CDR3 sequences, around 18% were seen once, and the ten largest hold more than 25%. The rearrangement links TRBV7-9 to TRBJ2-7, with D perhaps TRBD2 (7 bases). This sequence was found in a human donor in good health (CMV status not recorded). Some clones in this sample may be carry-over from other donors' samples. This sample comprised CD8+ T cells from cultured PBMCs, obtained from culture after CMV antigen stimulation. CDR3 amino acids: CASRLLAGADPYEQYF. CDR3 sequence (DNA): TGTGCCAGCAGACTCCTCGCGGGGGCGGACCCCTACGAGCAGTACTTC.